This T cell receptor (beta chain) derives from a study of tissue T cells after allogeneic stem cell transplantation. Study-level findings and limits: Shared clones across patients were few; motif clustering revealed tissue-specific shared signatures.

Time point given: mouse harvest day 14 after allogeneic transplant. The graft held 10^6 splenic CD5+ T cells and 10^7 T-cell-depleted bone marrow cells. Germline V CDR1 and CDR2: SGHLS, HYDKME. Unmatched junction bases numbered 0, after V lost 0 bases and J lost 2 bases. CDR3 length: 15 residues. TCRdb's copy holds only in-frame clones and misses some; the assay was immunoSEQ multiplex PCR. The table has under 3,000 clones, approximately 48% seen once; the top ten hold about 35%. Comment on this clone: Its antigen is currently unknown. Gene names are the mouse ones. The missing CDR3 end, 1 residue past where the read stops, is filled in from the germline J gene.

The source is a female BALB/c mouse given C57BL/6 T cells with graft-versus-host disease after an allogeneic hematopoietic cell transplant. Material for sequencing was lymph node tissue. The chain employs TRBV12-2 and TRBJ2-3; 11 bases are shared with TRBD1. CDR3 region: CASSLGQGAAETLYF. The sequenced CDR3 bases are TGTGCCAGCTCTCTCGGACAGGGGGCTGCAGAAACGCTGTAT.